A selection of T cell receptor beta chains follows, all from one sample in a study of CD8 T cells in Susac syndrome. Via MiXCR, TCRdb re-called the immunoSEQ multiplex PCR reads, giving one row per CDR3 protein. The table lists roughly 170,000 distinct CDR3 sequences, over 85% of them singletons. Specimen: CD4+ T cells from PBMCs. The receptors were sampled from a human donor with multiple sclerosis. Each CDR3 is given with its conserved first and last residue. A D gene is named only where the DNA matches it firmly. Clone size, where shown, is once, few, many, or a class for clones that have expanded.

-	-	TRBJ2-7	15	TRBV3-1	CASSQASQGRNEQYF	TGTGCCAGCAGCCAAGCCTCACAGGGGAGGAACGAGCAGTACTTC
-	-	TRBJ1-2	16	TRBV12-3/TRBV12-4	CASSSQHQPTGYGYTF	TGTGCCAGCAGTTCCCAACACCAACCAACGGGGTATGGCTACACCTTC
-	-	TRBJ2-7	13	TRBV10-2	CASSEGGLGEQYF	TGCGCCAGCAGTGAGGGCGGATTGGGCGAGCAGTACTTC
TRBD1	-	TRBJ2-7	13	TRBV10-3	CATGYQGAYEQYF	TGTGCCACGGGCTATCAGGGGGCCTACGAGCAGTACTTC
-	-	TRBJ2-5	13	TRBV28	CASSFSGRETQYF	TGTGCCAGCAGTTTCAGCGGGCGAGAGACCCAGTACTTC
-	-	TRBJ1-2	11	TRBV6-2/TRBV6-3	CASSYPTSYTF	TGTGCCAGCAGTTACCCGACAAGCTACACCTTC
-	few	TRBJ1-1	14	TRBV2	CASSESGLHTEAFF	TGTGCCAGCAGTGAATCAGGTCTGCACACTGAAGCTTTCTTT
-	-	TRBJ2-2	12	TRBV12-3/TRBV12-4	CASRRAAGELFF	TGTGCCAGCAGACGGGCCGCCGGGGAGCTGTTTTTT
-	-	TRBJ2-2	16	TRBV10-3	CAISESGGTNTGELFF	TGTGCCATCAGTGAGTCGGGCGGCACGAACACCGGGGAGCTGTTTTTT
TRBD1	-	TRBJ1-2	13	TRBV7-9	CASSLPNRGGYTF	TGTGCCAGCAGCTTGCCGAACAGGGGAGGCTACACCTTC
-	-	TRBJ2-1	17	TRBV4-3	CASSHSVGQSSYNEQFF	TGCGCCAGCAGCCATTCGGTCGGGCAGAGCTCCTACAATGAGCAGTTCTTC
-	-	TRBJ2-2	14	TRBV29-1	CSVEAQANTGELFF	TGCAGCGTTGAAGCCCAGGCGAACACCGGGGAGCTGTTTTTT
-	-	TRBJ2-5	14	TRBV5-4	CASSSHQYQETQYF	TGTGCCAGCAGCTCCCATCAGTACCAAGAGACCCAGTACTTC
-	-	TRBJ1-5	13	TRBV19	CASIGYSNQPQHF	TGTGCCAGTATTGGGTATAGCAATCAGCCCCAGCATTTT
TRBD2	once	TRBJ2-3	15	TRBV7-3	CASSWGGSTGDTQYF	TGTGCCAGCAGCTGGGGCGGGAGTACTGGGGATACGCAGTATTTT
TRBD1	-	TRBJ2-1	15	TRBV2	CASRGDRGPGDEQFF	TGTGCCAGCAGGGGGGACAGGGGGCCGGGGGATGAGCAGTTCTTC
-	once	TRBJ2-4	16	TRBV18	CASSSFRTPEGNIQYF	TGTGCCAGCTCATCTTTCAGGACCCCCGAAGGGAACATTCAGTACTTC
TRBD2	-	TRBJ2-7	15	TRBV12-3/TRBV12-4	CASTLAGGGSYEQYF	TGTGCCAGCACTTTAGCGGGAGGGGGCTCCTACGAGCAGTACTTC
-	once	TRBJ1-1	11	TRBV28	CASSRLTEAFF	TGTGCCAGCAGCCGGCTCACTGAAGCTTTCTTT
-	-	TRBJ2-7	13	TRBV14	CASSRWTAYEQYF	TGTGCCAGCAGCCGATGGACAGCCTACGAGCAGTACTTC
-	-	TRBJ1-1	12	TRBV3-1	CASSAYRTEAFF	TGTGCCAGCAGCGCATACAGGACTGAAGCTTTCTTT
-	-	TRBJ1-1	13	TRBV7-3	CASSLTPGAGAFF	TGTGCCAGCAGCTTAACTCCCGGGGCCGGAGCTTTCTTT
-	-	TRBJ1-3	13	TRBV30	CAWTFSGSGTIYF	TGTGCCTGGACCTTCTCGGGGTCAGGGACCATATATTTT
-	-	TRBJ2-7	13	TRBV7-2	CASSLFLDTEQYF	TGTGCCAGCAGCTTATTTCTCGACACCGAGCAGTACTTC
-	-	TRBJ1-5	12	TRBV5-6	CASSYVGQPQHF	TGTGCCAGCAGCTATGTGGGTCAGCCCCAGCATTTT
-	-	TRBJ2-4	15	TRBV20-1	CSASLGRLAKNIQYF	TGCAGTGCTAGCCTCGGACGGCTAGCCAAAAACATTCAGTACTTC
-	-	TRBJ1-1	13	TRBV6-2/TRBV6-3	CASSFQPNTEAFF	TGTGCCAGCAGTTTCCAGCCAAACACTGAAGCTTTCTTT
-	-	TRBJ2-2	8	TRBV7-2	CASTPVFF	TGTGCCAGCACCCCGGTGTTTTTT
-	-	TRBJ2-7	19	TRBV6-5	CASSYSWTGGPRDFYEQYF	TGTGCCAGCAGTTACTCCTGGACTGGAGGGCCCAGGGACTTCTACGAGCAGTACTTC
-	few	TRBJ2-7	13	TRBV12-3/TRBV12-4	CASRPTGAYEQYF	TGTGCCAGCAGGCCAACGGGGGCCTACGAGCAGTACTTC
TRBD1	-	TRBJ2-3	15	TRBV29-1	CSVVHPGGSTDTQYF	TGCAGCGTTGTACACCCAGGGGGATCCACAGATACGCAGTATTTT
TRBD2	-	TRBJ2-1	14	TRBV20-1	CSALTSGPYNEQFF	TGCAGTGCTCTGACTAGCGGCCCCTACAATGAGCAGTTCTTC
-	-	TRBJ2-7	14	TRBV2	CASSVDAETYEQYF	TGTGCCAGCAGTGTGGACGCGGAAACCTACGAGCAGTACTTC
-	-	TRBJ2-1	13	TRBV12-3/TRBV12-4	CASSLSGRNEQFF	TGTGCCAGCAGTTTATCGGGGCGCAATGAGCAGTTCTTC
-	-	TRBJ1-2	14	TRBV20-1	CSANVAGLGYGYTF	TGCAGTGCTAATGTAGCAGGATTGGGGTATGGCTACACCTTC
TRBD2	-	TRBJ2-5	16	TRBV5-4	CASSLEPSGSQETQYF	TGTGCCAGCAGCTTGGAGCCTAGCGGGAGCCAAGAGACCCAGTACTTC
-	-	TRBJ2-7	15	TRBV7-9	CASSLGGLRAREQYF	TGTGCCAGCAGCTTAGGAGGGCTCCGAGCACGGGAGCAGTACTTC
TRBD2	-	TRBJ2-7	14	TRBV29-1	CSVEVQRGSYEQYF	TGCAGCGTTGAAGTACAGCGGGGATCCTACGAGCAGTACTTC
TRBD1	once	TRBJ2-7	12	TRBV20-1	CSATGQTYEQYF	TGCAGTGCAACGGGACAGACCTACGAGCAGTACTTC
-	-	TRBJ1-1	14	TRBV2	CASSLTEGGTEAFF	TGTGCCAGCAGTCTGACGGAGGGGGGCACTGAAGCTTTCTTT
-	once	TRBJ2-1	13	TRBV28	CASSLGWSNEQFF	TGTGCCAGCAGTTTAGGGTGGTCCAATGAGCAGTTCTTC